This TCR beta chain was sequenced for a study of shared clonotypes between healthy human individuals. At the level of the study: CD8 memory received one plate per donor, CD8 naive two, CD4 memory three and CD4 naive three. Whole-study results and caveats: Limited genetic and exposure-history diversity came from having few donors.

Of note for this clone: The target antigen is unknown.

Terminally differentiated effector memory CD45RA+ cells were excluded by CCR7 positive selection of CD45RO-negative cells. Germline CDR1 reads LGHNA; CDR2 reads YSLEER. CDR3 size: 14 residues. Trimming removed 1 base at V and 9 bases at J, with 13 bases between. TCRdb's table, derived via immunoSEQ multiplex PCR, lists solely in-frame clones and lacks some. Among around 2,000,000 clones listed, roughly 94% were seen once. The sequence came from a man between 18 and 29 years old in good health. The J gene is TRBJ2-1, the V gene TRBV4-3, with D tentatively TRBD1 or TRBD2 (5 bases each). Material for sequencing was naive CD8+ T cells sorted from blood. The CDR3 sequence is CASSQVGLGGEQFF. In DNA form, the CDR3 reads TGCGCCAGCAGCCAAGTGGGGCTTGGAGGTGAGCAGTTCTTC.